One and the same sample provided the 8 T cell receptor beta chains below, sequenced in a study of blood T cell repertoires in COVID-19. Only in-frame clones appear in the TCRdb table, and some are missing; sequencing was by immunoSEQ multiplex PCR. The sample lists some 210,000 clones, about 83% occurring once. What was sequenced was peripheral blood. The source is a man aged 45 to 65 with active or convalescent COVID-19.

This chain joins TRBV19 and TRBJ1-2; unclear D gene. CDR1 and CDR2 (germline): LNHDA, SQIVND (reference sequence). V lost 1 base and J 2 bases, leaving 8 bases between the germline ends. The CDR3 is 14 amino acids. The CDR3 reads CASSIGAQNYGYTF. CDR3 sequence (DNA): TGTGCCAGTAGTATAGGGGCACAAAACTATGGCTACACCTTC.

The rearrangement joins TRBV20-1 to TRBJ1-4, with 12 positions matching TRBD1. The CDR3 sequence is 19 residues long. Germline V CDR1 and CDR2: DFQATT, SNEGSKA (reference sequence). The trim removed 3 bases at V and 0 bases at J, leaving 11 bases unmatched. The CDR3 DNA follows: TGCAGTGCTAGTGGGACAGGGGGCCGATTGAGGGCAACTAATGAAAAACTGTTTTTT. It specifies CSASGTGGRLRATNEKLFF.

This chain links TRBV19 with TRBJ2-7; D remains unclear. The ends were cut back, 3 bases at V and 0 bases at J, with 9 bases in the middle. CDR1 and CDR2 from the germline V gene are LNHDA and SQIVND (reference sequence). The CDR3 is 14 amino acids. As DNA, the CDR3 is TGTGCCAGTAGTATCCAGAGAGGCTCCTACGAGCAGTACTTC. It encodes CASSIQRGSYEQYF.

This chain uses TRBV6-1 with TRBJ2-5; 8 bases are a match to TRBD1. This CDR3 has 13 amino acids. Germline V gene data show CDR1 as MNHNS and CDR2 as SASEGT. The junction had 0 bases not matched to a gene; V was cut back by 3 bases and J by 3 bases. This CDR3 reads CASSEDREETQYF. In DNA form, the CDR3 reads TGTGCCAGCAGTGAGGACAGGGAAGAGACCCAGTACTTC.

The DNA of the CDR3 is TGTGCCAGCAGCCTGACAGGCCAGCCGGGTGGCTACACCTTC. Encoded protein: CASSLTGQPGGYTF. The rearrangement joins TRBV6-5 to TRBJ1-2; the D gene is possibly TRBD1 (6 bases). The V gene's germline CDR1 is MNHEY and CDR2 SVGAGI. CDR3 size: 14 residues. The V end was cut by 6 bases, the J end by 7 bases, with 18 bases between.

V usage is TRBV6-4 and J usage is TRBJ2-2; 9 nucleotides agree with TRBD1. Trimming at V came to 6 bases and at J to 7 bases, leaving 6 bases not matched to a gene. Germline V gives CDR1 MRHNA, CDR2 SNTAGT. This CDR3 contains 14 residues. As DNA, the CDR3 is TGTGCCAGCAGGAAACAGGGGGCCGGCGGGGAGCTGTTTTTT. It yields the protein CASRKQGAGGELFF.

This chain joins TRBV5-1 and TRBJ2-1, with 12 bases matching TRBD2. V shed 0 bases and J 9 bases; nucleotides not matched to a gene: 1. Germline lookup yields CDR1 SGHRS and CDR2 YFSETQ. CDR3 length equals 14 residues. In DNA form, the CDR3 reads TGCGCCAGCAGCTTGGGGACTAGCGGGATTGAGCAGTTCTTC. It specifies CASSLGTSGIEQFF. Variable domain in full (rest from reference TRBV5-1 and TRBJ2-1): KAGVTQTPRYLIKTRGQQVTLSCSPISGHRSVSWYQQTPGQGLQFLFEYFSETQRNKGNFPGRFSGRQFSNSRSEMNVSTLELGDSALYLCASSLGTSGIEQFFGPGTRLTVL.

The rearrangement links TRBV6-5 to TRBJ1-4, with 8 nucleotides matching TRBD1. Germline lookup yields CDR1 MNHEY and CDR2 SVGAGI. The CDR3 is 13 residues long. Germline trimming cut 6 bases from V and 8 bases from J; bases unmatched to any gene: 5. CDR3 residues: CASRMTGEEKLFF. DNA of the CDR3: TGTGCCAGCAGGATGACAGGGGAGGAAAAACTGTTTTTT.